This TCR beta chain originates from a study of vaccination and CD4 T cells after COVID-19. Study information: Two of the convalescents were Hispanic, and the group consisted of six males and four females. Taking of post-vaccine samples occurred a median about 70 days after dose two (range 14 to 241). Overlapping peptides of the spike proteins of SARS-CoV-2, HCoV-NL63, HCoV-OC43 and HCoV-229E were used for cell stimulation.

Sequencing of DNA taken from cultured CD4+ T cells relied on the Oncomine TCR Beta short-read assay. TCRdb re-called the PCR reads with MiXCR, one entry per CDR3 protein. The sample includes 7,500 to 10,000 distinct CDR3 sequences, about 57% of them seen just once. Germline CDR1 and CDR2: DFQATT and SNEGSKA (reference sequence). The length of the CDR3 is 15 residues. V was clipped by 0 bases and J by 2 bases, with 11 bases between them. Concerning this clonotype itself: The antigen remains unidentified.

The treatment is: 10-day PBMC culture with coronavirus spike peptide pools or control peptides (ViraFEST assay). About 1.8 million PBMCs per well were cultured with roughly 9.2 IU/ml IL-2 and about 9.7 ug/ml peptide pools. The chain employs TRBV20-1 and TRBJ1-5; D is unresolved. The clonotype originates from a human donor who had recovered from COVID-19. The sequencing sample was made of CD4+ T cells from blood, cultured in vitro. The CDR3: CSARESGIGNQPQHF. The CDR3, as DNA: TGCAGTGCTAGAGAATCGGGGATCGGCAATCAGCCCCAGCATTTT.